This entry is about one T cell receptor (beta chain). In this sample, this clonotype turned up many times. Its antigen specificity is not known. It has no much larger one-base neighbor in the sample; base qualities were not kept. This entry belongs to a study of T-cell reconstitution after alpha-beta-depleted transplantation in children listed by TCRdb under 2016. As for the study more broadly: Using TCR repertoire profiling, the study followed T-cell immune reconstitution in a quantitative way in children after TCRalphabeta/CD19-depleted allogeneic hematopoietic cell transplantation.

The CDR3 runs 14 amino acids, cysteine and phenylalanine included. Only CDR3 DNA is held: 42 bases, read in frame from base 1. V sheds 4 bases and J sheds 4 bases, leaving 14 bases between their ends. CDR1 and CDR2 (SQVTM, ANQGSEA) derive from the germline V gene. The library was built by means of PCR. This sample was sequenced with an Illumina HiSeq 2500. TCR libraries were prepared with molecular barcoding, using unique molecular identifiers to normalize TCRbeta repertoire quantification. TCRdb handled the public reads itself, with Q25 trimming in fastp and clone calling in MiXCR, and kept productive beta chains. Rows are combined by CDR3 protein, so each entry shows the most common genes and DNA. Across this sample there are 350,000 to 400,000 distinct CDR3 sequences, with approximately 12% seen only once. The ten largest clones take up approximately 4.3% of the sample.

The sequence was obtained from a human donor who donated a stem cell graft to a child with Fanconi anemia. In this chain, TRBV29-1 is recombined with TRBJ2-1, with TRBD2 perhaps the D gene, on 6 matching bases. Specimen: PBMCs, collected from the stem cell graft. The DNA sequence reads TGCAGCGTTGTCGGGGCGGGGAATTACAATGAGCAGTTCTTC. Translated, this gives CSVVGAGNYNEQFF.